Sequencing of this TCR beta chain was carried out in a study of cytomegalovirus exposure and HLA in healthy donors. Points from the study as a whole: Researchers counted around 150 TCR beta chains as cytomegalovirus-associated. Most subjects had HLA-A and HLA-B alleles reportedly predicted accurately by TCR beta sequences. For most TCR beta V segments, an earlier analysis put the productive rate at about 87% or about 30% of the time.

Turning to this clone: Its antigen is currently unknown.

All donors participated as healthy donors of bone marrow. Trimming removed 1 base at V and 9 bases at J, with 10 bases between. The CDR3 contains 13 residues. Germline loops: CDR1 SGHTA, CDR2 FQGNSA. 13 Jbeta primers and 60 Vbeta primers were used for the PCR. Clones were read by immunoSEQ multiplex PCR, and TCRdb kept only the in-frame ones, dropping some. The sample consists of 30,000 to 40,000 clones, roughly two thirds of them appearing once. This TCR derives from a man aged 40-49 years in good health and CMV-seropositive. Specimen: PBMCs. V is TRBV7-2 and J is TRBJ1-3; D remains unclear. As DNA, the CDR3 is TGTGCCAGCAGCTTAGGCCCGGAGCGCACCATATATTTT. Translation: CASSLGPERTIYF. The whole variable domain, filled in from reference TRBV7-2 and TRBJ1-3, reads GAGVSQSPSNKVTEKGKDVELRCDPISGHTALYWYRQSLGQGLEFLIYFQGNSAPDKSGLPSDRFSAERTGGSVSTLTIQRTQQEDSAVYLCASSLGPERTIYFGEGSWLTVV.